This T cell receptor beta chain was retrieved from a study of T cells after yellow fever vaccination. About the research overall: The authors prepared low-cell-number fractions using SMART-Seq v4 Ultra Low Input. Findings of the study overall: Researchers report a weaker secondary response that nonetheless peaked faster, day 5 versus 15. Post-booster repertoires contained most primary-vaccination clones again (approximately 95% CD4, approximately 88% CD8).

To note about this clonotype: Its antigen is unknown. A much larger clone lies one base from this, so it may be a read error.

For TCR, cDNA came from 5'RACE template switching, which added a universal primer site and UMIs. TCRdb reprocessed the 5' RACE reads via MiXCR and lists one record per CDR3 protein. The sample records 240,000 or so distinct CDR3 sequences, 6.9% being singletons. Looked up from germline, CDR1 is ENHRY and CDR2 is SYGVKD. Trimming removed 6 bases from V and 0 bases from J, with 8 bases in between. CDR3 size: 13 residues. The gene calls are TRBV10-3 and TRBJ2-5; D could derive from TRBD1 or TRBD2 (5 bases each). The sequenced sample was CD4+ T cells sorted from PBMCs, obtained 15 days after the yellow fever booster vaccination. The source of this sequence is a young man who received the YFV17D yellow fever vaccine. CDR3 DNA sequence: TGTGCCATCAGGCCGGGACACCAAGAGACCCAGTACTTC. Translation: CAIRPGHQETQYF.